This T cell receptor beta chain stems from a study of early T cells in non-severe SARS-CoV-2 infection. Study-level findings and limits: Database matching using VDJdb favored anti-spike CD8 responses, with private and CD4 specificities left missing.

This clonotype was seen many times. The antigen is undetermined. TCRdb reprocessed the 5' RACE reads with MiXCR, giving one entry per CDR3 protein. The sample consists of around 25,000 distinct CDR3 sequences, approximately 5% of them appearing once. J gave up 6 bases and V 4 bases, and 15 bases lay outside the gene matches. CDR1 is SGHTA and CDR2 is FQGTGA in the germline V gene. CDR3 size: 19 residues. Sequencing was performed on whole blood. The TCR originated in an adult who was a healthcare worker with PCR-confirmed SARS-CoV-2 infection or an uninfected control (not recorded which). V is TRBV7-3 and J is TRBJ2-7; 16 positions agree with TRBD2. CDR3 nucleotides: TGTGCCAGCAGCTGGGGGACTAGCGGGAGGGCCAGGGTTTCGGTCGAGCAGTACTTC. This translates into CASSWGTSGRARVSVEQYF.